Shown below are 23 T cell receptor beta chains from a single sample sequenced in a study of cytomegalovirus exposure and HLA in healthy donors. The PCR contained 60 Vbeta and 13 Jbeta primers. Method: immunoSEQ multiplex PCR; TCRdb's copy keeps in-frame clones and lacks some. The table has about 140,000 clones, 70% to 85% seen once; the top ten hold around 2.6%. Sequenced: PBMCs. Source of these receptors: a male donor in good health and CMV-seronegative.

The V and J genes are TRBV4-1 and TRBJ1-1; D perhaps matches TRBD1 (5 bases). Germline values: CDR1 MGHRA, CDR2 YSYEKL. The CDR3 has 14 amino acids. Trimming took off 3 bases at V and 4 bases at J, with 12 bases between the two ends. The CDR3 region has the DNA TGCGCCAGCAGCCACCCCTGGGGCGGCACTGAAGCTTTCTTT. Protein sequence: CASSHPWGGTEAFF.

V usage is TRBV9 and J usage is TRBJ2-1, with 9 positions matching TRBD2. V lost 0 bases to trimming and J lost 4 bases; unmatched junction nucleotides: 2. Germline V CDR1 and CDR2: SGDLS, YYNGEE. The CDR3 loop spans 15 amino acids. The CDR3 spells CASSVDSGRYNEQFF. The CDR3 DNA reads TGTGCCAGCAGCGTAGATAGCGGGAGATACAATGAGCAGTTCTTC.

V gene TRBV6-6 combines with J gene TRBJ1-6; no clear D. CDR1 is MNHNY and CDR2 is SVGAGI in the germline V gene (reference sequence). The CDR3 is 16 residues long. Trimming took 2 bases from V and 0 from J, leaving 8 bases between them. The chain's CDR3 is CASSYTASSYNSPLHF. The CDR3 DNA reads as TGTGCCAGCAGTTACACAGCCAGCTCCTATAATTCACCCCTCCACTTT.

Written as DNA, the CDR3 is TGCAGCGCTCCCGGCGGCGGCGGGGAGCTGTTTTTT. Protein sequence: CSAPGGGGELFF. This sequence joins TRBV29-1 and TRBJ2-2; D gene ambiguous. V lost 7 bases and J 7 bases, leaving 13 bases between the germline ends. Germline V gives CDR1 SQVTM, CDR2 ANQGSEA. The CDR3 sequence is 12 residues long.

This clone was observed once. A junction boundary mismatches the germline segment, possibly from a read error. V usage is TRBV6-6 and J usage is TRBJ2-5; D remains ambiguous. The CDR3 length is 16 residues. The germline V gene encodes CDR1 MNHNY and CDR2 SVGAGI (reference sequence). The CDR3 DNA sequence: TGTGCCAGCAGTTACTCGAATCTGGAGATAAAAGAGGCCCAGTACTTC. Protein: CASSYSNLEIKEAQYF.

The CDR3 sequence: CASSKQGILYEQYF. The CDR3 coding sequence is TGTGCCAGCAGCAAACAGGGTATACTCTACGAGCAGTACTTC. This sequence joins TRBV7-9 and TRBJ2-7, with a tentative D call TRBD1 (6 bases). V lost 5 bases and J 3 bases, leaving 14 bases between the germline ends. CDR1 is SEHNR and CDR2 is FQNEAQ in the germline V gene (reference sequence). The CDR3 loop spans 14 amino acids.

The chain recombines TRBV11-2 with TRBJ2-5; D is unclear. Trimming left V 0 bases short and J 4 bases short, with 12 bases between. The CDR3 runs to 15 residues. Germline V gene sequence: CDR1 SGHAT, CDR2 FQNNGV. Here the CDR3 reads CASSLDQVRRETQYF. The CDR3 nucleotides read TGTGCCAGCAGCTTAGACCAGGTCCGACGAGAGACCCAGTACTTC. Drawing the rest from reference TRBV11-2 and TRBJ2-5, the complete variable domain is EAGVAQSPRYKIIEKRQSVAFWCNPISGHATLYWYQQILGQGPKLLIQFQNNGVVDDSQLPKDRFSAERLKGVDSTLKIQPAKLEDSAVYLCASSLDQVRRETQYFGPGTRLLVL.

V usage is TRBV4-3 and J usage is TRBJ2-7; no reliable D call. V gave up 1 base and J gave up 2 bases, with 12 bases separating them. This CDR3 has 15 amino acids. Germline V gene sequence: CDR1 LGHNA, CDR2 YSLEER. The CDR3 DNA reads as TGCGCCAGCAGCCAAGTGTTACACCATACCTACGAGCAGTACTTC. It encodes CASSQVLHHTYEQYF.

The chain employs TRBV27 and TRBJ2-5; 12 nucleotides agree with TRBD2. Germline values: CDR1 MNHEY, CDR2 SMNVEV (reference sequence). This CDR3 has 15 amino acids. J gave up 3 bases and V 4 bases, and 3 bases lay outside the gene matches. The CDR3 spells CASSSGLAGKETQYF. For the CDR3, the DNA is TGTGCCAGCAGTTCCGGACTAGCGGGAAAAGAGACCCAGTACTTC.

The rearrangement joins TRBV5-6 to TRBJ2-7; 10 bases map to TRBD1. Germline V lookup: CDR1 SGHDT, CDR2 YYEEEE. Trimming removed 4 bases from V and 2 bases from J; junction bases left unmatched: 3. The CDR3 covers 14 residues. This CDR3 reads CASSRGQGAYEQYF. The CDR3 DNA is TGTGCCAGCAGCAGAGGACAGGGGGCCTACGAGCAGTACTTC.

Remarks on this clone: Additional DNA sequences in this sample encode the identical CDR3. The V and J genes are TRBV4-3 and TRBJ2-7; 11 positions agree with TRBD2. The germline V gene has CDR1 LGHNA and CDR2 YSLEER. CDR3 length: 14 amino acids. The J segment lost 3 bases and the V segment lost 2 bases, leaving 0 bases of the junction unmatched. The CDR3 region has the DNA TGCGCCAGCAGCCAAACTAGCGGGAGCTACGAGCAGTACTTC. Protein sequence: CASSQTSGSYEQYF.

This sequence joins TRBV9 and TRBJ1-6; D not certain. The V end was cut by 1 base, the J end by 3 bases, with 5 bases between. CDR3 size: 14 residues. Germline V lookup: CDR1 SGDLS, CDR2 YYNGEE. The CDR3 here is CASSVTDYNSPLHF. In DNA, the CDR3 is TGTGCCAGCAGCGTAACAGACTATAATTCACCCCTCCACTTT.

The chain couples TRBV9 to TRBJ2-7, with 7 nucleotides matching TRBD2. Germline trimming cut 4 bases from V and 2 bases from J; bases unmatched to any gene: 15. The CDR3 loop spans 17 amino acids. The germline V gene has CDR1 SGDLS and CDR2 YYNGEE. CDR3 amino acids: CASSPRGAGVSTYEQYF. The CDR3 DNA reads as TGTGCCAGCAGCCCCCGCGGGGCGGGAGTCTCAACCTACGAGCAGTACTTC.

The CDR3 sequence is CASSSSAGRTYEQYF. The CDR3 nucleotides read TGTGCCAGCTCATCTTCAGCGGGTCGTACCTACGAGCAGTACTTC. V is TRBV18 and J is TRBJ2-7; possibly TRBD2 for D (6 bases). V was clipped by 5 bases and J by 2 bases, with 16 bases between them. This CDR3 comprises 15 residues. Per germline, CDR1 KGHSH and CDR2 LQKENI.

The gene calls are TRBV15 and TRBJ2-5, with 8 positions matching TRBD2. The CDR3 length is 16 residues. CDR1 is LNHNV and CDR2 is YYDKDF in the germline V gene (reference sequence). Unmatched junction bases numbered 17, after V lost 3 bases and J lost 11 bases. CDR3 residues: CATSRRGSGKSGEQYF. The CDR3 nucleotides read TGTGCCACCAGCAGGAGGGGTAGCGGGAAATCCGGTGAGCAGTACTTC. The full variable domain, completed using reference TRBV15 and TRBJ2-5, is DAMVIQNPRYQVTQFGKPVTLSCSQTLNHNVMYWYQQKSSQAPKLLFHYYDKDFNNEADTPDNFQSRRPNTSFCFLDIRSPGLGDTAMYLCATSRRGSGKSGEQYFGPGTRLLVL.

V and J are TRBV7-2 and TRBJ2-3; D is undetermined. The germline V gene encodes CDR1 SGHTA and CDR2 FQGNSA. This CDR3 region has 15 residues. The ends were cut back, 0 bases at V and 4 bases at J, with 11 bases in the middle. The CDR3 is CASSLARLLADTQYF. CDR3 sequence (DNA): TGTGCCAGCAGCTTAGCGCGGCTCCTCGCAGATACGCAGTATTTT. Based on the CDR3 plus reference TRBV7-2 and TRBJ2-3, the full variable domain is GAGVSQSPSNKVTEKGKDVELRCDPISGHTALYWYRQSLGQGLEFLIYFQGNSAPDKSGLPSDRFSAERTGGSVSTLTIQRTQQEDSAVYLCASSLARLLADTQYFGPGTRLTVL.

The chain links TRBV10-3 to TRBJ2-4, with D possibly TRBD1 on 5 matching bases. This CDR3 spans 16 amino acids. V lost 3 bases, J lost 0 bases, and 12 bases lay in between. In germline, CDR1 is ENHRY, CDR2 SYGVKD. CDR3 sequence (DNA): TGTGCCATCAGTGACGACAGTACACTAGCCAAAAACATTCAGTACTTC. Its translation: CAISDDSTLAKNIQYF.

The V call is TRBV28, the J call TRBJ2-1; TRBD1 might be the D (5 bases). The CDR3 loop spans 15 amino acids. CDR1 is MDHEN, CDR2 SYDVKM, per germline. Trimming took 5 bases from V and 8 from J, leaving 19 bases between them. The CDR3 DNA follows: TGTGCCAGCAGTCCCGTCTGGGGCAGGGTCTATGAGCAGTTCTTC. This codes for CASSPVWGRVYEQFF.

The chain uses TRBV5-1 and TRBJ2-7; maybe TRBD1 (6 bases). The CDR3 spans 16 residues. Trimming took off 0 bases at V and 2 bases at J, with 15 bases between the two ends. Germline values: CDR1 SGHRS, CDR2 YFSETQ. The CDR3 DNA is TGCGCCAGCAGCTTGGCAACAGGGATACTAGCCTACGAGCAGTACTTC. Its protein product is CASSLATGILAYEQYF.

For this clone: The junction departs from germline at one end; a sequencing error may be responsible. The same CDR3 arises from other DNA sequences in this sample as well. The V gene is TRBV2, the J gene TRBJ1-2, with D possibly TRBD1 on 6 matching bases. Germline CDR1 is SNHLY and CDR2 is FYNNEI. The length of the CDR3 is 14 residues. Here the CDR3 reads CASSDWGRGGGYTF. DNA for the CDR3: TGCGCCAGCAGTGATTGGGGGCGCGGAGGAGGCTACACCTTC.

The gene calls are TRBV13 and TRBJ2-7, with 8 bases aligning to TRBD1. The CDR3 is made up of 12 amino acids. Germline trimming cut 5 bases from V and 6 bases from J; bases unmatched to any gene: 3. Germline V gives CDR1 PRHDT, CDR2 FYEKMQ (reference sequence). The CDR3 sequence: CASSRGQAEQYF. CDR3 nucleotides: TGTGCCAGCAGCCGGGGACAGGCCGAGCAGTACTTC. The full variable domain, in which reference TRBV13 and TRBJ2-7 provide the parts outside the CDR3, is AAGVIQSPRHLIKEKRETATLKCYPIPRHDTVYWYQQGPGQDPQFLISFYEKMQSDKGSIPDRFSAQQFSDYHSELNMSSLELGDSALYFCASSRGQAEQYFGPGTRLTVT.

The V call is TRBV6-6, the J call TRBJ1-5; D might be TRBD1 (6 bases). CDR1 MNHNY and CDR2 SVGAGI come from the germline V gene (reference sequence). The germline V and J ends were trimmed by 2 bases and 5 bases, with 7 bases remaining between them. The CDR3 totals 13 residues. The CDR3 DNA is TGTGCCAGCAGTTACCCAGGGGATCAGCCCCAGCATTTT. Translated: CASSYPGDQPQHF.

V gene TRBV5-6 combines with J gene TRBJ2-1; 9 bases align to TRBD2. Germline-derived CDR1 and CDR2 are SGHDT and YYEEEE. This CDR3 contains 13 residues. J lost 10 bases, V lost 5 bases, and 7 bases had no gene match. This CDR3 is CASSTAGGLEQFF. The CDR3, as DNA: TGTGCCAGCAGTACCGCGGGGGGGCTCGAGCAGTTCTTC.